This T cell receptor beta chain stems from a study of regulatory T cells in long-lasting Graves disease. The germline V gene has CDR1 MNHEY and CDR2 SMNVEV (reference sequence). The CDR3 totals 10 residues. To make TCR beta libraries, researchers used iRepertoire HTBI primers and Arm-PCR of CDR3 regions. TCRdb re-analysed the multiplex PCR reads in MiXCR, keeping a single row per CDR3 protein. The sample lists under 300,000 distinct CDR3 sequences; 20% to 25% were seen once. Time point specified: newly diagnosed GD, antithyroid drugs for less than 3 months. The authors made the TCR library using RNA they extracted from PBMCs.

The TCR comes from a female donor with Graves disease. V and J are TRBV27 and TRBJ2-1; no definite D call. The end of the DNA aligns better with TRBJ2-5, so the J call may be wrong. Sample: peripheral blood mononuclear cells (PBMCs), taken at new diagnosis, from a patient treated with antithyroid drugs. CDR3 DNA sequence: TGTGCCAGCAGGGGGGAGACCCAGTACTTC. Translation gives CASRGETQYF.